The source of this T cell receptor (beta chain) is a study of shared clonotypes between healthy human individuals. Study context: Donor ages ranged 18 to 49 years: a couple of women, a few men.

Clones were read by immunoSEQ multiplex PCR, and TCRdb kept only the in-frame ones, dropping some. The sample consists of 2 million to 3 million clones, roughly 93% of them appearing once. Germline V gene sequence: CDR1 SGHDN, CDR2 FVKESK. Deletions cut 0 bases from V and 2 bases from J, with 7 bases between. The CDR3 has 14 amino acids. V and J are TRBV14 and TRBJ1-2; no reliable D call. This receptor was obtained from a man between 18 and 29 years old in good health. Some clones in this sample may be carry-over from other donors' samples. The sequenced sample was naive CD4+ T cells from PBMCs. Subset denoted: CD45RA+ positively selected. The CDR3 protein is CASSQESANYGYTF. The CDR3 DNA reads as TGTGCCAGCAGCCAAGAGTCGGCAAACTATGGCTACACCTTC.